A selection of T cell receptor beta chains follows, all from one sample in a study of OX40 agonist ivuxolimab in advanced cancers. Here immunoSEQ multiplex PCR was the method, and the copy in TCRdb shows in-frame clones only, minus some. This sample yields some 68,000 clones, of which about 85% are seen a single time; around 0.98% belongs to the top ten. Material: CD4+ or CD8+ T cells sorted from blood, obtained in a trial of the OX40 agonist ivuxolimab. Receptors originate from an adult with an advanced solid tumor such as melanoma, head and neck, liver or kidney cancer. The CDR3 runs from the conserved cysteine through the conserved F or W. Each record gives: D gene, J gene, clone size, V gene, CDR3 DNA, CDR3 protein. D genes are given only for firm matches. Rows give clone size only sometimes, using once, few, many, or a class for an expanded clone.

>.|TRBJ2-1|.|TRBV19
TGTGCCAGTAGTAACCAGGGATCTTACGACAATGAGCAGTTCTTC
CASSNQGSYDNEQFF
>.|TRBJ2-7|.|TRBV7-6
TGTGCCAGCAGCGCGGGGGCTAGCTACGAGCAGTACTTC
CASSAGASYEQYF
>.|TRBJ2-7|.|TRBV5-1
TGCGCCAGCACCAACTTCGGAGGGGGGCCCTACGAGCAGTACTTC
CASTNFGGGPYEQYF
>TRBD1|TRBJ2-1|.|TRBV5-4
TGTGCCAGCAACAAAGGACAGGGCGTAGTTAAGAATGAGCAGTTCTTC
CASNKGQGVVKNEQFF
>TRBD2|TRBJ2-5|once|TRBV5-1
TGCGCCAGCAGCCAAAACCTAGCGGTCGGATCAAACCAAGAGACCCAGTACTTC
CASSQNLAVGSNQETQYF
>.|TRBJ2-7|once|TRBV10-1
TGCGCCAGCTGGCAGGGACAGCAGTACTTC
CASWQGQQYF
>.|TRBJ2-7|once|TRBV5-1
TGCGCCAGCAGCCCCGGGTCTCGCTCCTACGAGCAGTACTTC
CASSPGSRSYEQYF
>.|TRBJ1-1|.|TRBV5-1
TGCGCCAGTAACAGGGATGGCAACACTGAAGCTTTCTTT
CASNRDGNTEAFF
>.|TRBJ2-7|.|TRBV6-5
TGTGCCAGCAGTTACTCGCCGTACTCCTCCTACGAGCAGTACTTC
CASSYSPYSSYEQYF
>TRBD2|TRBJ2-5|.|TRBV10-3
TGTGCCACTCAGCGGGAGGAAGATGGGACCCAGTACTTC
CATQREEDGTQYF
>.|TRBJ2-1|.|TRBV7-2
TGTGCCAGCAGCGTTAGACGAAGCAGGCTTGGCGATGAGCAGTTCTTC
CASSVRRSRLGDEQFF
>TRBD1|TRBJ2-7|few|TRBV7-9
TGTGCCAGCAGCCTATGGGACAGGGGATCGCGCGAGCAGTACTTC
CASSLWDRGSREQYF
>.|TRBJ2-1|once|TRBV19
TGTGCCAGTAGTGCCCGCGGGACGGGTAAAAACAATGAGCAGTTCTTC
CASSARGTGKNNEQFF
>.|TRBJ1-1|.|TRBV5-1
TGCGCCAGCAGCTTGGAGGTCCGGCACACTGAAGCTTTCTTT
CASSLEVRHTEAFF
>TRBD2|TRBJ2-3|.|TRBV4-1
TGCGCCAGCAGATCAACAAGCGGGAGTCGAGCAGATACGCAGTATTTT
CASRSTSGSRADTQYF
>.|TRBJ2-1|.|TRBV11-2
TGTGCCAGCAGCTTAGGGCTGAACTCCTACAATGAGCAGTTCTTC
CASSLGLNSYNEQFF
>TRBD2|TRBJ2-1|once|TRBV11-2
TGTGCCAGCAGCTTAGGGCGTTCTAGCGGGAGGGGAGCCTTCTTC
CASSLGRSSGRGAFF
>TRBD2|TRBJ2-7|few|TRBV6-1
TGTGCCAGCAGTGCCCATAGCGGGAGCTCCTACGAGCAGTACTTC
CASSAHSGSSYEQYF
>TRBD2|TRBJ2-1|.|TRBV28
TGTGCCAGCAGCCCTCCGGGACTAGCGGGGTTATTTGAGCAGTTCTTC
CASSPPGLAGLFEQFF
>TRBD2|TRBJ2-1|.|TRBV6-4
TGTGCCAGCAGCATGACTAGCGCAGAGATAAATGAGCAGTTCTTC
CASSMTSAEINEQFF
>TRBD1|TRBJ1-5|.|TRBV28
TGTGCCACCCAGGGGGGGTTAGGGGGCAATCAGCCCCAGCATTTT
CATQGGLGGNQPQHF
>.|TRBJ2-2|.|TRBV11-1
TGTGCCAGCAGCTCTAGGGGGCGGGGAACCGGGGAGCTGTTTTTT
CASSSRGRGTGELFF
>TRBD2|TRBJ2-4|.|TRBV19
TGTGCCAGTAGTTCCCGCGGGACTAGCGGGCTAGCCAAAAACATTCAGTACTTC
CASSSRGTSGLAKNIQYF
>.|TRBJ2-7|.|TRBV7-2
TGTGCCAGCAGCTTAACCTACGAGCAGTACTTC
CASSLTYEQYF
>.|TRBJ1-4|.|TRBV7-8
TGTGCCAGCAGCTTATTTGAAGGGGAAAAACTGTTTTTT
CASSLFEGEKLFF
>.|TRBJ2-5|.|TRBV6-1
TGTGCCAGCAGTGAAATTGGGCCCCCGGAGACCCAGTACTTC
CASSEIGPPETQYF
>TRBD1|TRBJ1-1|.|TRBV10-3
TGTGCCATCAGGGCCGGACAGGGCGAGAGTACTGAAGCTTTCTTT
CAIRAGQGESTEAFF
>.|TRBJ1-1|.|TRBV11-1
TGTGCCAGCAGCTTAGATGGGGCCACTGAAGCTTTCTTT
CASSLDGATEAFF
>.|TRBJ1-3|.|TRBV6-5
TGTGCCAGCAGTCTCGGACAGTCTGGAAACACCATATATTTT
CASSLGQSGNTIYF
>.|TRBJ2-7|.|TRBV28
TGTGCCAGCAGCACACAGGACAGCTTCCTAGCCTACGAGCAGTACTTC
CASSTQDSFLAYEQYF
>.|TRBJ2-5|.|TRBV10-3
TGTGCCACAGGGGCTCAAGAGACCCAGTACTTC
CATGAQETQYF
>.|TRBJ2-7|.|TRBV18
TGTGCCAGCTCGCTCGACAGATCCTACGAGCAGTACTTC
CASSLDRSYEQYF
>TRBD2|TRBJ2-3|.|TRBV28
TGTGCCAGCAGTCCTGACATAGCGGGAGGGCCAACAGATACGCAGTATTTT
CASSPDIAGGPTDTQYF
>.|TRBJ1-1|.|TRBV5-6
TGTGCCAGCAGCTTGTGGGTTTCGAACACTGAAGCTTTCTTT
CASSLWVSNTEAFF
>TRBD1|TRBJ1-4|.|TRBV7-9
TGTGCCAGCAGCTCGGGACAGCATGCAACTAATGAAAAACTGTTTTTT
CASSSGQHATNEKLFF
>.|TRBJ2-7|.|TRBV7-9
TGTGCCAGCAGCTTAGATGAGGCTAGCCGCGAGCAGTACTTC
CASSLDEASREQYF
>.|TRBJ2-2|once|TRBV19
TGTGCCAGTAGTGCCCCTTTGAGGGAGCTGTTTTTT
CASSAPLRELFF